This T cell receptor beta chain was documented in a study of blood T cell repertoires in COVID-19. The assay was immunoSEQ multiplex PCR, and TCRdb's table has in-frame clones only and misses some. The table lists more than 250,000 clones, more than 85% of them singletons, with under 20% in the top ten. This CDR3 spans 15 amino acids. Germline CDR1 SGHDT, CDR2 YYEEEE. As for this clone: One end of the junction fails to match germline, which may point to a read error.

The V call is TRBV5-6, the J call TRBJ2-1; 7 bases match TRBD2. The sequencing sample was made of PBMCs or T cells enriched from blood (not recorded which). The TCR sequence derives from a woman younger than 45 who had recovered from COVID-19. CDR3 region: CASSLGEGSFNEQFF. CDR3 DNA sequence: TGTGCCAGCAGCTTGGGGGAGGGCTCCTTCAATGAGCAGTTCTTC.